The clone carrying this T cell receptor (beta chain) has a single count. A read error may produce the germline difference seen at one junction end. Authors of the study amplified TCR beta CDR3 regions from RNA transcripts. The study used the HTBI primer set for a first-round RT-PCR of the TCR CDR3. MiXCR was run by TCRdb on the multiplex PCR reads, yielding one entry per CDR3 protein. In the table there are approximately 58,000 distinct CDR3 sequences, about 50% of which are singletons. This entry is derived from a study of T cells in Graves' hyperthyroidism and ophthalmopathy. Study-wide context: Staff took peripheral blood when the initial diagnosis was made, before any treatment began.

The V gene's germline CDR1 is SEHNR and CDR2 FQNEAQ (reference sequence). The CDR3 totals 14 residues. The study included ophthalmopathy patients with Clinical Activity Score at least 3, NOSPECS grade at least 4 and duration under 3 months. The sample was blood. This chain joins TRBV7-9 and TRBJ1-6; 7 bases align to TRBD1. This TCR derives from a young woman with Graves' ophthalmopathy. CDR3 DNA sequence: TGTGCCGGCAGTTGGGACAGCCGGAATTCACCCCTCCACTTT. Translating gives CAGSWDSRNSPLHF.